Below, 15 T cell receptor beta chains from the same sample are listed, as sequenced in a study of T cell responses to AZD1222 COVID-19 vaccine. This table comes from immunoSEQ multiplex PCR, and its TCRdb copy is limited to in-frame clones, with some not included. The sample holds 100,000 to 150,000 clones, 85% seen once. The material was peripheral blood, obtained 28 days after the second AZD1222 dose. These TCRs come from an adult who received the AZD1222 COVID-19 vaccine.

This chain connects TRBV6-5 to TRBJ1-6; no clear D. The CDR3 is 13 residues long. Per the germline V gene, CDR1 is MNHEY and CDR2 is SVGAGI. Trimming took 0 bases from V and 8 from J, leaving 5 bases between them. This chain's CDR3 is CASSYSNDSPLHF. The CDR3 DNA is TGTGCCAGCAGTTACTCGAACGATTCACCCCTCCACTTT.

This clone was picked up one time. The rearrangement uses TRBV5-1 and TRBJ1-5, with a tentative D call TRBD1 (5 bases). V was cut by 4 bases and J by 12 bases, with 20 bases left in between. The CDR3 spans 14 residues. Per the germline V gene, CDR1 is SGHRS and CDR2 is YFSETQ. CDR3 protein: CASSISMGQEDQHF. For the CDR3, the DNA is TGCGCCAGCAGCATCAGCATGGGGCAGGAGGACCAGCATTTT.

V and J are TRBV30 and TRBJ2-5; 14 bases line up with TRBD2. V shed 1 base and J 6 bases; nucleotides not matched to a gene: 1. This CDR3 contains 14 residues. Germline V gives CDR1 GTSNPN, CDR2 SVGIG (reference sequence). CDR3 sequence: CAWSGLAGGKTQYF. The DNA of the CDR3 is TGTGCCTGGAGTGGACTAGCGGGGGGGAAGACCCAGTACTTC.

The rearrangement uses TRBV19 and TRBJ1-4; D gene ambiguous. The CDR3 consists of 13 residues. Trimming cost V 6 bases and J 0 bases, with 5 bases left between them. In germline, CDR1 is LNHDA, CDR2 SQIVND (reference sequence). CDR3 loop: CASRPATNEKLFF. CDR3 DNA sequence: TGTGCCAGTAGACCCGCAACTAATGAAAAACTGTTTTTT.

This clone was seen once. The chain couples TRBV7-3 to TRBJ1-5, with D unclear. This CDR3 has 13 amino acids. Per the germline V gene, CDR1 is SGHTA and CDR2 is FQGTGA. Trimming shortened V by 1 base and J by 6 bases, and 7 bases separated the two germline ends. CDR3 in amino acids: CASSLNGVQPQHF. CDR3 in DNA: TGTGCCAGCAGCTTAAACGGGGTTCAGCCCCAGCATTTT.

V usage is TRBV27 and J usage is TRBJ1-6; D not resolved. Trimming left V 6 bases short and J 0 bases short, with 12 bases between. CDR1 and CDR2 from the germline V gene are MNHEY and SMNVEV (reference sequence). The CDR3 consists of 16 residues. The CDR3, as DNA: TGTGCCAGCAGCCCAGGAAGCTTCTCCTATAATTCACCCCTCCACTTT. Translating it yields CASSPGSFSYNSPLHF.

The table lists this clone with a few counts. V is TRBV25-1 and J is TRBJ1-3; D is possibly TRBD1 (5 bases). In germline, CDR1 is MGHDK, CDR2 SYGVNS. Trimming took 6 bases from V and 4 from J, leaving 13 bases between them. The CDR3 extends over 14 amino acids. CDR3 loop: CASRGGVSGNTIYF. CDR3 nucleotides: TGTGCCAGCAGGGGAGGGGTATCAGGAAACACCATATATTTT.

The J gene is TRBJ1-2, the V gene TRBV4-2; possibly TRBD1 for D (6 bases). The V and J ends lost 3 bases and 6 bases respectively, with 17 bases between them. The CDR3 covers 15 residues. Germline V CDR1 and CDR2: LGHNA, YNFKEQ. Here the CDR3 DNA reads TGTGCCAGCAGCCAGAGTGACAGGCTGGAGAATGGCTACACCTTC. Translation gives CASSQSDRLENGYTF.

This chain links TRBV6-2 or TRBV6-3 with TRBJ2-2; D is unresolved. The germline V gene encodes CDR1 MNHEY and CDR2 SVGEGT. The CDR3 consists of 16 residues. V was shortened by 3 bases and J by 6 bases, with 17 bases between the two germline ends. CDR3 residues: CASSYIPTGRAGELFF. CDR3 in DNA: TGTGCCAGCAGTTATATCCCGACCGGAAGGGCCGGGGAGCTGTTTTTT.

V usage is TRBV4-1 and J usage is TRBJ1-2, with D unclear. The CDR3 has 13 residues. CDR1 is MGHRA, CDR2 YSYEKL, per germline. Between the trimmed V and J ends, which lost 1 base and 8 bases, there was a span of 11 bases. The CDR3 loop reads CASSQVATGGYTF. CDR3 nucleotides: TGCGCCAGCAGCCAAGTGGCTACCGGCGGCTACACCTTC.

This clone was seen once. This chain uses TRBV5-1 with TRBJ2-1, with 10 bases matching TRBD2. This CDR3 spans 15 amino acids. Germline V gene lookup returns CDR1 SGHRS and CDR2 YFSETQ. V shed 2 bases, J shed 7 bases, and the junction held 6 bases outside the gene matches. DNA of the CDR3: TGCGCCAGCAGCTTAAGCGGGGGGGCCGCGAATGAGCAGTTCTTC. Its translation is CASSLSGGAANEQFF.

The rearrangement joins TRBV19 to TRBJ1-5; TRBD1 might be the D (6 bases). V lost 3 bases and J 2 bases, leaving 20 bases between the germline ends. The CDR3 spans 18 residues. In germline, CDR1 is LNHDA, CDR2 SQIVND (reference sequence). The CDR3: CASSMGQQGRGGNQPQHF. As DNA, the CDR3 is TGTGCCAGTAGTATGGGGCAACAGGGTCGGGGGGGCAATCAGCCCCAGCATTTT. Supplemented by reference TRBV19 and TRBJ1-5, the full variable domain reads DGGITQSPKYLFRKEGQNVTLSCEQNLNHDAMYWYRQDPGQGLRLIYYSQIVNDFQKGDIAEGYSVSREKKESFPLTVTSAQKNPTAFYLCASSMGQQGRGGNQPQHFGDGTRLSIL.

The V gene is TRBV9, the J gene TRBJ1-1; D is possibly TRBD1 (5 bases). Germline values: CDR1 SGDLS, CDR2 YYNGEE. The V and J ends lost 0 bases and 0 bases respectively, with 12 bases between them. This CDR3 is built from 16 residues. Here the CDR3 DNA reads TGTGCCAGCAGCGTAGCAGGGTCGGGCATGAACACTGAAGCTTTCTTT. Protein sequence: CASSVAGSGMNTEAFF.

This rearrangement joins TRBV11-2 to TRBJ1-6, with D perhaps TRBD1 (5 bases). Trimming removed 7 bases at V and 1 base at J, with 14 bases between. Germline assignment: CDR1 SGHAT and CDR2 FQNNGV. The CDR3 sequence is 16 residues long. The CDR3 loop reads CASTLTGESYNSPLHF. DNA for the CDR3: TGTGCCAGCACGCTCACGGGGGAGTCCTATAATTCACCCCTCCACTTT.

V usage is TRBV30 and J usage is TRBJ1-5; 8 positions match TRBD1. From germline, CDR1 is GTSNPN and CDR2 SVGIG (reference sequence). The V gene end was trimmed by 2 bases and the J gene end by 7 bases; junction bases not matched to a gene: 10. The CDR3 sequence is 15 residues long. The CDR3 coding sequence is TGTGCCTGGAGTCCTCCGCCAGGGGGCTGGCAGCCCCAGCATTTT. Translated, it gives CAWSPPPGGWQPQHF.